The following is a TCR beta chain sequence with its context. Antigen: not known. Sample-barcoded 5' priming and a J-beta primer mix drove a second PCR of roughly 6 to 12 cycles. Every cDNA molecule carried a tag from a template-switch adaptor bearing 12 random nucleotides. In TCRdb, the 5' RACE reads were re-called with MiXCR into one record per CDR3 protein. Altogether hundreds of thousands of distinct CDR3 sequences are present, 52% being singletons, with the ten largest covering 51%. The data were obtained in a study of blood T cells in healthy people across ages. Whole-study results and caveats: Bulk PBMC profiling left naive and antigen-experienced comparisons inconclusive. Naive CD4+ cells and diversity were both higher in long-lived donors than in aged donors.

Trimming removed 4 bases at V and 6 bases at J, with 16 bases between. CDR1 is SGHDT and CDR2 is YYEEEE in the germline V gene. The length of the CDR3 is 14 residues. They isolated at least 6 million PBMCs from each sample. This rearrangement joins TRBV5-6 to TRBJ1-2; D is ambiguous. The TCR was taken from a man aged 55-75 years in good health. Material for sequencing was blood. The CDR3 loop reads CASSGYWIPDGYTF. In DNA, the CDR3 is TGTGCCAGCAGCGGATACTGGATCCCTGATGGCTACACCTTC.